This T cell receptor beta chain emerged from a study of cytomegalovirus exposure and HLA in healthy donors. Looking at the study overall: About 85 million unique TCRs from HLA-typed donors were held in an early release of data.

The germline V gene encodes CDR1 MNHEY and CDR2 SVGAGI. This CDR3 spans 13 amino acids. Trimming shortened V by 2 bases and J by 6 bases, and 10 bases separated the two germline ends. General study results and limits: Looking again later, the authors saw that most CMV-associated TCR beta chains seemed HLA-restricted. A later analysis linked a missense DCLRE1C variant to TCR beta V- and J-gene trimming. Previously analyzed data showed that most TCR beta V segments were productive at a frequency of about 90% or about 30%.

A note on this clone: Its antigen is as yet unknown.

This PCR relied on a set of 60 Vbeta primers and 13 Jbeta primers. TCRdb keeps only in-frame clones here, not all; method: immunoSEQ multiplex PCR. The table shows approximately 100,000 clones, with over 65% occurring only once. The receptor comes from a female donor in good health and CMV-seronegative. The sequenced material came from PBMCs. This chain connects TRBV6-5 to TRBJ1-1; D gene uncertain. CDR3: CASSYPEAAEAFF. In DNA form, the CDR3 reads TGTGCCAGCAGTTACCCCGAGGCGGCTGAAGCTTTCTTT.